The clone carrying this T cell receptor beta chain occurred a few times. Its specificity is unknown. The sample comes from a study of response to subunit inactivated influenza vaccine. Notes on the study in general: That few new T cells are recruited by each seasonal influenza vaccination was the authors' suggestion.

J was trimmed by 6 bases and V by 8 bases; bases with no gene match: 5. The CDR3 runs 13 residues. Each CDR3 protein is one row after TCRdb ran MiXCR on the RT-PCR reads. The repertoire holds a few hundred thousand distinct CDR3 sequences, with 14% as singletons. The chain joins TRBV12-3 or TRBV12-4 to TRBJ2-2, with TRBD2 matching 8 bases. The receptor comes from a man aged 50 or older who received an inactivated influenza vaccine. Source: PBMCs from blood, taken 11 to 12 days after vaccination. The CDR3 nucleotides are TGTGCCAGCCAGCGGGAGTTGCCCGGGGAGCTGTTTTTT. It is translated as CASQRELPGELFF.